The 9 T cell receptor beta chains listed next were all sequenced from one sample in a study of blood T cells in healthy people across ages. A second 7 to 11 cycle PCR used barcoded and J-beta primers. TCRdb reanalysed the 5' RACE reads using MiXCR and keeps one entry per CDR3 protein. The sample carries 800,000 to 950,000 distinct CDR3 sequences, just under 30% recorded once. The sample also formed part of further work on T cells of mothers and their children.

The specimen was blood. The receptors here all came from a middle-aged woman in good health.

In its sample, this clonotype was seen a few times. The rearrangement links TRBV7-3 to TRBJ1-4; D is unclear. Germline V gene data show CDR1 as SGHTA and CDR2 as FQGTGA. This CDR3 has 15 residues. Trimming shortened V by 5 bases and J by 0 bases, and 10 bases separated the two germline ends. DNA of the CDR3: TGTGCCAGCAGCGCGAGTTCTGCAACTAATGAAAAACTGTTTTTT. Its protein product is CASSASSATNEKLFF.

This sequence joins TRBV7-2 and TRBJ2-7, with TRBD1 identical over 8 bases. With 0 bases clipped from V and 6 bases from J, the junction kept 4 bases outside the gene matches. Looked up from germline, CDR1 is SGHTA and CDR2 is FQGNSA. The CDR3 consists of 14 residues. The CDR3 reads CASSLAQGAREQYF. The CDR3 DNA is TGTGCCAGCAGCTTAGCCCAGGGGGCCCGCGAGCAGTACTTC.

This clonotype was seen many times. The V gene is TRBV20-1, the J gene TRBJ2-5; the D gene is possibly TRBD2 (5 bases). The CDR3 is made up of 13 amino acids. Germline values: CDR1 DFQATT, CDR2 SNEGSKA (reference sequence). Trimming took off 2 bases at V and 1 base at J, with 8 bases between the two ends. Written as DNA, the CDR3 is TGCAGTGCTAGACCTAGCACCCAAGAGACCCAGTACTTC. Translated, it gives CSARPSTQETQYF.

This clonotype occurred many times. This rearrangement joins TRBV7-9 to TRBJ1-4, with D unresolved. The germline V and J ends were trimmed by 5 bases and 4 bases, with 14 bases remaining between them. There are 15 residues in the CDR3. Germline V gene data show CDR1 as SEHNR and CDR2 as FQNEAQ (reference sequence). DNA for the CDR3: TGTGCCAGCAGCCGGACGCAAGGCGTTAATGAAAAACTGTTTTTT. Protein product: CASSRTQGVNEKLFF.

This clonotype turned up a few times. The V and J genes are TRBV29-1 and TRBJ1-1; 7 nucleotides match TRBD1. Per germline, CDR1 SQVTM and CDR2 ANQGSEA. There are 14 residues in the CDR3. V was clipped by 5 bases and J by 1 base; unmatched bases: 7. CDR3 DNA: TGCAGCGTTTACTATCAGGGGGAGAACACTGAAGCTTTCTTT. Protein: CSVYYQGENTEAFF.

V is TRBV6-1 and J is TRBJ2-4; perhaps TRBD1 as D (6 bases). The CDR3 is made up of 13 amino acids. CDR1 is MNHNS and CDR2 is SASEGT in the germline V gene. V was cut by 6 bases and J by 7 bases, with 13 bases left in between. The CDR3 DNA is TGTGCCAGCAGAGAACAGGGCCCCAACATTCAGTACTTC. Translation gives CASREQGPNIQYF.

This clonotype was seen a handful of times. The rearrangement uses TRBV20-1 and TRBJ2-1, with TRBD2 matching over 9 bases. J was trimmed by 3 bases and V by 6 bases; bases with no gene match: 27. The CDR3 is 21 residues long. Germline values: CDR1 DFQATT, CDR2 SNEGSKA (reference sequence). CDR3 amino acids: CSATPSMSGGYPQSLYNEQFF. In DNA form, the CDR3 reads TGCAGTGCGACCCCCTCTATGAGCGGGGGGTATCCTCAATCCCTCTACAATGAGCAGTTCTTC.

Many counts were recorded for this clonotype. V and J are TRBV5-1 and TRBJ2-5; D may be TRBD2 (6 bases). The germline V and J ends were trimmed by 4 bases and 1 base, with 11 bases remaining between them. The CDR3 consists of 14 residues. Germline CDR1 is SGHRS and CDR2 is YFSETQ. CDR3: CASSAGDSQETQYF. Written as DNA, the CDR3 is TGCGCCAGCAGCGCCGGGGACTCCCAAGAGACCCAGTACTTC.

This clonotype came up many times. The chain is built from TRBV7-2 and TRBJ2-7; 9 positions agree with TRBD2. The CDR3 extends over 17 amino acids. After removal of 1 base from V and 4 bases from J, the junction contained 11 bases not matched to a gene. Per germline, CDR1 SGHTA and CDR2 FQGNSA. This CDR3 reads CASSLVPRGGFRYEQYF. The CDR3 nucleotides are TGTGCCAGCAGCTTAGTCCCGCGGGGGGGCTTTAGGTACGAGCAGTACTTC.